This TCR beta chain was captured in a study of blood T cell repertoires in COVID-19 (dated by TCRdb to between 2020 and 2021). About the investigation overall: Samples covering the acute and convalescent phases of COVID-19 were provided by collaborators in the United States, Italy and Spain. The prospective study material was composed of cDNA or gDNA derived from T cells, B-cell-depleted T cells, or PBMCs. The dataset comprised deeply sampled blood TCRbeta repertoires from subjects exposed to, actively infected with, or recovered from COVID-19. The repertoires were released in a freely available public database intended as a resource for research on the immune response to SARS-CoV-2. Samples were obtained from the ongoing ImmuneRACE study (first 160 participants) and from 1,254 subjects provided by 6 global collaborators. A de-identified subject ID, COVID-19 status, age in years and sex were almost always included in the sample metadata. Where available, HLA class I and class II types were taken from metadata supplied by the sample provider and were not determined by assay-based typing. What the work shows at the level of the full study, not this receptor alone: The amount of clinical and demographic metadata varied by source and participant and was provided uncurated.

A second Seattle source provided samples from volunteer blood donors who had recovered from COVID-19. Each collaborating institution followed its own protocols to collect whole blood in K2EDTA tubes. For TCRbeta analysis, collaborators shipped samples as frozen whole blood, isolated PBMCs, or DNA extracted from either of those sample types. With respect to this clone: Its antigen is not yet known. No per-base quality is available; no much larger clone lies one base away.

TCRbeta CDR3 regions were amplified from genomic DNA by means of the immunoSEQ Assay, a bias-controlled multiplex PCR. The authors' pipeline ran thus. Within the assay, amplification of reference gene primers was used to estimate how many nucleated cells each sample contained. To quantify the absolute abundance of each unique TCRbeta CDR3 rearrangement, sequence reads were collapsed and filtered. Productive Simpson clonality was computed per sample as the square root of Simpson's diversity index over productive rearrangements. Imported from immuneACCESS, the table was reduced by TCRdb to in-frame sequences with V and J called. These copies leave out some clones; in studies compared against another copy, an unresolved V gene accounts for under half, and the cause of the remainder is not known. V, J and clone size reflect that table, while D and trimming were determined from the DNA. Across this sample there are 250,000 to 300,000 clones, with roughly 90% seen only once. Roughly 2.4% of the sample goes to the ten largest clones.

From cysteine to phenylalanine, the CDR3 is 18 amino acids long. Of all the DNA, just the CDR3 is kept, 54 bases in frame from base 1. The V end gives up 1 base and the J end 4 bases, leaving 9 bases in the junction not matched to a gene. In the germline V gene, CDR1 corresponds to SGHVS and CDR2 to FNYEAQ. The sequence joins TRBV7-6 to TRBJ2-1; 11 bases in the middle match TRBD1. The receptor was isolated from a woman between 50 and 59 years old who had recovered from COVID-19. Sequencing used peripheral blood. Here the CDR3 is given as CASSLGTGGEVRYNEQFF. The nucleotide sequence reads TGTGCCAGCAGCTTAGGGACAGGGGGCGAAGTACGGTACAATGAGCAGTTCTTC.